A selection of T cell receptor beta chains follows, all from one sample in a study of CD8+CD57+ T cells in acquired aplastic anemia. One entry per CDR3 protein results from TCRdb running MiXCR on the reads. This sample has 75,000 to 100,000 distinct CDR3 sequences, with about 63% found just once. Specimen: sorted CD4+, CD8+, or CD8+CD57+ T cells (not recorded which) from PBMCs. These receptors were taken from a human donor with aplastic anemia. Both conserved end residues are part of each CDR3. D genes are given only for firm matches. Only part of the rows carry a size: once, few, many, or a class if the clone is expanded.

v_call	d_call	clone_size	j_call	cdr3_aa	cdr3_nt
TRBV20-1	-	few	TRBJ2-5	CSAWGAGETQYF	TGCAGTGCCTGGGGGGCTGGAGAGACCCAGTACTTC
TRBV10-3	TRBD2	-	TRBJ2-7	CAISAEAGAPSYEQYF	TGTGCCATCAGTGCTGAAGCGGGGGCTCCCTCCTACGAGCAGTACTTC
TRBV10-3	-	-	TRBJ1-6	CAIRGTVVGSPLHF	TGTGCCATCAGGGGGACCGTCGTGGGATCACCCCTCCACTTT
TRBV2	-	-	TRBJ1-2	CASGESPAINYGYTF	TGTGCCAGCGGTGAATCCCCAGCGATTAACTATGGCTACACCTTC
TRBV20-1	-	-	TRBJ2-3	CTARGTDTQYF	TGCACCGCCCGGGGGACAGATACGCAGTATTTT
TRBV29-1	TRBD1	-	TRBJ1-2	CSVESGQSYGYTF	TGCAGCGTTGAATCGGGACAGTCATATGGCTACACCTTC
TRBV12-3/TRBV12-4	-	-	TRBJ1-5	CASRLMNQPQHF	TGTGCCAGCAGGTTGATGAATCAGCCCCAGCATTTT
TRBV2	-	few	TRBJ2-1	CASSRPGPLYNEQFF	TGTGCCAGCAGTCGTCCGGGACCATTATACAATGAGCAGTTCTTC
TRBV25-1	TRBD1	-	TRBJ2-6	CASSEYPGTGLSGANVLTF	TGTGCCAGCAGTGAATACCCCGGGACAGGGCTCTCTGGGGCCAACGTCCTGACTTTC
TRBV20-1	-	-	TRBJ1-2	CSASPLSYGYTF	TGCAGTGCTAGTCCTTTGTCCTATGGCTACACCTTC
TRBV20-1	TRBD1	many	TRBJ1-1	CSARVTGWAEAFF	TGCAGTGCTAGAGTGACAGGGTGGGCTGAAGCTTTCTTT